This T cell receptor (beta chain) was identified during a study of long-term antiretroviral therapy in people with HIV. Overall study results and limits: Clonal expansions arising prior to ART prevailed in the repertoire at every time point. ART was followed by higher diversity that remained below transplant donor controls.

Amounts of 1-10 million cryopreserved PBMC were held in the samples before DNA extraction. Germline V gives CDR1 GTSNPN, CDR2 SVGIG (reference sequence). Trimming shortened V by 1 base and J by 1 base, and 10 bases separated the two germline ends. CDR3 size: 14 residues. It was version v3.0 of the immunoSEQ assay that was run at survey level. Method: immunoSEQ multiplex PCR; TCRdb's copy keeps in-frame clones and lacks some. The profile covers more than 20,000 clones, with about 85% appearing a single time and roughly a tenth taken by the ten largest. This clone was seen only once. Its specificity is unknown.

The source was unsorted PBMCs, collected 2.3 years after starting antiretroviral therapy. The source of this sequence is a man aged 40-55 years with HIV. The gene calls are TRBV30 and TRBJ1-1, with no clear D. CDR3 protein: CAWSATPGNTEAFF. CDR3 DNA: TGTGCCTGGAGTGCCACCCCGGGGAACACTGAAGCTTTCTTT.